These 9 T cell receptor beta chains originate from one sample sequenced in a study of T cell changes during pregnancy in multiple sclerosis. Generated by immunoSEQ multiplex PCR, the TCRdb table keeps only in-frame clones and is missing some. The sample holds approximately 25,000 clones; roughly 90% are singletons and the top ten take under 8.5%. The sample in question was CD8+ T cells from peripheral blood mononuclear cells, obtained in the second trimester of pregnancy. Receptors originate from a female donor with multiple sclerosis, enrolled in a pregnancy study.

The gene calls are TRBV9 and TRBJ2-2; 9 nucleotides align to TRBD2. V was clipped by 3 bases and J by 7 bases; unmatched bases: 7. The CDR3 covers 15 residues. Germline lookup yields CDR1 SGDLS and CDR2 YYNGEE. The CDR3 loop reads CASSGAGGPVGELFF. The CDR3 DNA reads as TGTGCCAGCAGCGGGGCGGGGGGGCCGGTCGGGGAGCTGTTTTTT.

As DNA, the CDR3 is TGTGCCAGCAGTGATAGACCAGCCGGGGCAGATACGCAGTATTTT. Its translation: CASSDRPAGADTQYF. The chain couples TRBV6-1 to TRBJ2-3; tentatively, D is TRBD2 (5 bases). Germline values: CDR1 MNHNS, CDR2 SASEGT. Trimming removed 3 bases at V and 4 bases at J, with 14 bases between. This CDR3 has 15 amino acids.

The chain joins TRBV7-8 to TRBJ2-7, with a weak D call TRBD1 (5 bases). This CDR3 has 13 amino acids. In germline, CDR1 is SGHVS, CDR2 FQNEAQ. V was clipped by 5 bases and J by 2 bases, with 10 bases between them. The CDR3 sequence: CASSLTRAYEQYF. CDR3 bases: TGTGCCAGCAGCCTGACCAGGGCCTACGAGCAGTACTTC.

J is TRBJ2-7 and V is TRBV7-9; perhaps TRBD2 as D (5 bases). The germline gives CDR1 SEHNR, CDR2 FQNEAQ (reference sequence). There are 16 residues in the CDR3. V shed 5 bases and J shed 5 bases, with 22 bases lying between them. The CDR3 DNA follows: TGTGCCAGCAGCGGTGGGGAAAAGCGCAGGCGGGACGAGCAGTACTTC. Amino acid sequence: CASSGGEKRRRDEQYF.

This chain connects TRBV19 to TRBJ1-6; D gene ambiguous. The CDR3 is 17 amino acids. Trimming stripped 3 bases from V and 1 base from J, with 13 bases between. The germline gives CDR1 LNHDA, CDR2 SQIVND (reference sequence). The DNA for the CDR3 is TGTGCCAGTAGTATTCGGTCCGAACGGTCCTATAATTCACCCCTCCACTTT. Protein product: CASSIRSERSYNSPLHF.

The chain is built from TRBV6-5 and TRBJ1-5; tentatively, D is TRBD1 (6 bases). Germline CDR1 and CDR2: MNHEY and SVGAGI. V dropped 0 bases and J dropped 9 bases, with 12 bases sitting between them. The CDR3 totals 14 residues. The CDR3 nucleotides are TGTGCCAGCAGTTACTCGGACAGCTTGTGGCCCCAGCATTTT. This codes for CASSYSDSLWPQHF.

The rearrangement links TRBV11-2 to TRBJ1-1; weak D call: TRBD1 (5 bases). Trimming took 0 bases from V and 3 from J, leaving 11 bases between them. The CDR3 covers 15 residues. CDR1 and CDR2 (germline): SGHAT, FQNNGV. CDR3 DNA sequence: TGTGCCAGCAGCTTAGATTGGGGGGGGGACACTGAAGCTTTCTTT. It encodes CASSLDWGGDTEAFF.

The chain links TRBV27 to TRBJ2-4; 7 bases match TRBD2. CDR3 length: 13 residues. J lost 8 bases, V lost 3 bases, and 4 bases had no gene match. The germline CDR1 and CDR2 sequences are MNHEY and SMNVEV (reference sequence). CDR3 DNA: TGTGCCAGCAGTTTCAGGGCGGGAGACATTCAGTACTTC. Translation: CASSFRAGDIQYF.

V and J are TRBV27 and TRBJ2-7; 7 bases fit TRBD2. The CDR3 is 14 residues long. Germline trimming cut 8 bases from V and 2 bases from J; bases unmatched to any gene: 9. CDR1 is MNHEY, CDR2 SMNVEV, per germline (reference sequence). Written as DNA, the CDR3 is TGTGCCAGCTCCCCACGGGAGGTCGCCTACGAGCAGTACTTC. Translated: CASSPREVAYEQYF.